The TCR beta chain described here comes from a study of T cell changes during pregnancy in multiple sclerosis (dated by TCRdb to between 2018 and 2021). Context from the whole study: Changes in the T cell repertoire over the course of pregnancy were examined in this study in women with multiple sclerosis.

This clone is a singleton in its sample. The antigen it recognizes is unknown. No base-level quality is on record; no much larger clone is a single base apart. Receptors were amplified or captured by the immunoSEQ multiplex PCR assay. TCRdb retrieved this table from immuneACCESS and kept in-frame rearrangements only. Not all clones are present; in checked studies, unresolved V genes account for under half, and no reason is known for the remainder. The sample records over 40,000 clones, nearly 95% of which are singletons. Around 0.25% of the sample is taken by the ten largest. The source is a female donor with multiple sclerosis, enrolled in a pregnancy study. Material: CD4+ T cells from peripheral blood mononuclear cells, obtained in the second trimester of pregnancy.

The CDR3 here reads CASSLSTGGYEQYF. The sequenced DNA: TGTGCCAGCAGCTTGTCGACAGGGGGTTACGAGCAGTACTTC. The V and J segments used are TRBV11-2 and TRBJ2-7; TRBD1 fits 9 bases in the junction. Based on the germline V gene, the CDR1 and CDR2 sequences are SGHAT and FQNNGV. From cysteine to phenylalanine, the CDR3 is 14 amino acids long. Kept here is only the CDR3 DNA, which spans 42 bases and is read in frame from base 1. The germline V end is reduced by 3 bases and the J end by 4 bases; junction bases left unmatched: 4.